Following are 27 T cell receptor beta chains from one sample sequenced in a study of cytomegalovirus exposure and HLA in healthy donors. The PCR ran on 60 Vbeta and 13 Jbeta primers. Clones were sequenced by immunoSEQ multiplex PCR, and TCRdb holds only the in-frame ones, with some missing. The data contain fewer than 110,000 clones, about 80% of them seen just once; the ten biggest clones take up over 3.5%. Input material: PBMCs. These receptors were collected from a man in his forties or fifties in good health and CMV-seronegative.

The chain employs TRBV5-1 and TRBJ1-1; a weak D match, TRBD1 (5 bases). V was trimmed by 4 bases and J by 1 base, leaving 17 bases between them. The CDR3 is 16 amino acids. Germline CDR1 reads SGHRS; CDR2 reads YFSETQ. CDR3 nucleotides: TGCGCCAGCAGCCCACCCGGGACTCGGGGGAACACTGAAGCTTTCTTT. Translating gives CASSPPGTRGNTEAFF. Full variable domain (missing parts from reference TRBV5-1 and TRBJ1-1): KAGVTQTPRYLIKTRGQQVTLSCSPISGHRSVSWYQQTPGQGLQFLFEYFSETQRNKGNFPGRFSGRQFSNSRSEMNVSTLELGDSALYLCASSPPGTRGNTEAFFGQGTRLTVV.

The J gene is TRBJ1-6, the V gene TRBV28; D ambiguous. V was clipped by 7 bases and J by 0 bases, with 10 bases between them. This CDR3 contains 15 residues. CDR1 and CDR2 from the germline V gene are MDHEN and SYDVKM. Written as DNA, the CDR3 is TGTGCCAGCACCTCTTCGGGCTCCTATAATTCACCCCTCCACTTT. Translated: CASTSSGSYNSPLHF.

The chain couples TRBV5-6 to TRBJ2-3, with D perhaps TRBD2 (6 bases). Germline V lookup: CDR1 SGHDT, CDR2 YYEEEE. CDR3 size: 15 residues. V lost 0 bases to trimming and J lost 1 base, with 9 bases between them. For the CDR3, the DNA is TGTGCCAGCAGCTTGGTAAGGGAGGGCACAGATACGCAGTATTTT. Protein product: CASSLVREGTDTQYF.

V and J are TRBV2 and TRBJ2-5; D might be TRBD1 (7 bases). Germline assignment: CDR1 SNHLY and CDR2 FYNNEI. V was trimmed by 7 bases and J by 4 bases, leaving 13 bases between them. The CDR3 loop spans 13 amino acids. The CDR3 spells CASTGGPGETQYF. The CDR3 nucleotides read TGTGCCAGCACAGGGGGGCCGGGAGAGACCCAGTACTTC.

The rearrangement links TRBV5-1 to TRBJ2-1; 15 positions match TRBD2. V shed 0 bases, J shed 9 bases, and the junction held 1 base outside the gene matches. CDR1 is SGHRS, CDR2 YFSETQ, per germline. The CDR3 has 15 residues. This CDR3 is CASSLGGLAGGEQFF. DNA of the CDR3: TGCGCCAGCAGCTTGGGGGGACTAGCGGGGGGTGAGCAGTTCTTC.

The chain couples TRBV11-2 to TRBJ1-1, with unresolved D. This CDR3 has 13 residues. The germline CDR1 and CDR2 sequences are SGHAT and FQNNGV. V was clipped by 5 bases and J by 6 bases, with 13 bases between them. CDR3 protein: CASSQVGGSEAFF. The CDR3 nucleotides read TGTGCCAGCAGCCAGGTGGGTGGCTCTGAAGCTTTCTTT.

This sequence joins TRBV29-1 and TRBJ2-1; the D gene is possibly TRBD1 (6 bases). CDR3 length equals 12 residues. Trimming shortened V by 4 bases and J by 6 bases, and 10 bases separated the two germline ends. Germline CDR1 reads SQVTM; CDR2 reads ANQGSEA. The CDR3 nucleotides read TGCAGCGTTGGGCAAGGGGGCAATGAGCAGTTCTTC. Amino acids: CSVGQGGNEQFF.

V and J are TRBV1 and TRBJ2-1; TRBD2 is the table's D call and was not checked against the DNA. TRBV1 is a recognized pseudogene. The CDR3 contains 17 residues. The CDR3 DNA sequence: TGCACCAGCAGCCGACCCGCGTATGAGCGGGTTTACAATGAGCAGTTCTTC. Amino acids: CTSSRPAYERVYNEQFF.

The genes are TRBV30 and TRBJ1-5; D unresolved. V lost 0 bases and J 3 bases, leaving 9 bases between the germline ends. The germline V gene encodes CDR1 GTSNPN and CDR2 SVGIG (reference sequence). The CDR3 is made up of 14 amino acids. DNA for the CDR3: TGTGCCTGGAGTGTCAGGACTTCCAATCAGCCCCAGCATTTT. Translation: CAWSVRTSNQPQHF.

This clone showed up just a few times. The chain uses TRBV2 and TRBJ2-7; D possibly corresponds to TRBD1 (6 bases). The CDR3 extends over 13 amino acids. V lost 4 bases, J lost 5 bases, and 12 bases lay in between. Germline assignment: CDR1 SNHLY and CDR2 FYNNEI. The CDR3 coding sequence is TGTGCCAGCAGTGCTGGACAGATCCACGAGCAGTACTTC. It is translated as CASSAGQIHEQYF.

This clone was seen a single time. V and J are TRBV6-5 and TRBJ1-5, with 7 positions matching TRBD1. Germline V gene sequence: CDR1 MNHEY, CDR2 SVGAGI. The CDR3 is 14 residues long. V trimming: 8 bases; J trimming: 5 bases; junction bases outside the gene matches: 9. Written as DNA, the CDR3 is TGTGCCAGCCAGACAGGGAACTCGGATCAGCCCCAGCATTTT. Translation: CASQTGNSDQPQHF.

The rearrangement joins TRBV5-5 to TRBJ1-5, with D possibly being TRBD1 (5 bases). CDR3 length: 13 amino acids. Germline CDR1 reads SGHKS; CDR2 reads YYEKEE (reference sequence). The germline V and J ends were trimmed by 2 bases and 9 bases, with 12 bases remaining between them. CDR3 region: CASSFEQVSPQHF. CDR3 DNA sequence: TGTGCCAGCAGCTTTGAACAGGTCTCGCCCCAGCATTTT.

The chain carries TRBV30 and TRBJ1-2; D gene ambiguous. CDR1 and CDR2 from the germline V gene are GTSNPN and SVGIG (reference sequence). The CDR3 runs 11 residues. The CDR3, as DNA: TGTGCTGGACGGGGAGTCTATGGCTACACCTTC. Its translation is CAGRGVYGYTF.

The chain uses TRBV30 and TRBJ1-5; 7 bases are a match to TRBD1. Looked up from germline, CDR1 is GTSNPN and CDR2 is SVGIG (reference sequence). This CDR3 is built from 14 residues. J lost 5 bases, V lost 3 bases, and 7 bases had no gene match. CDR3 region: CAWSPGQGDQPQHF. In nucleotides, the CDR3 is TGTGCCTGGAGCCCCGGGCAGGGGGATCAGCCCCAGCATTTT.

This clone was seen a single time. The rearrangement uses TRBV29-1 and TRBJ2-1; 8 nucleotides align to TRBD2. The CDR3 consists of 13 residues. The germline gives CDR1 SQVTM, CDR2 ANQGSEA. V gave up 5 bases and J gave up 5 bases; unmatched junction bases: 5. The CDR3 DNA reads TGCAGCGTTAGAGTGACTAGCGACAATGAGCAGTTCTTC. It translates to CSVRVTSDNEQFF.

A single count supports this clone. The rearrangement joins TRBV18 to TRBJ2-5, with 9 bases fitting TRBD1. Judging by the DNA end, TRBJ2-7 fits better; the J call may be wrong. Per germline, CDR1 KGHSH and CDR2 LQKENI. The CDR3 has 15 amino acids. The CDR3 DNA sequence: TGTGCCAGCTCAGAAGGAACAGGGGGCGCGTACGAGCAGTACTTC. Its translation is CASSEGTGGAYEQYF.

This clone was found once. V is TRBV10-3 and J is TRBJ1-3; the D is unclear. The CDR3 is made up of 15 amino acids. V shed 4 bases and J shed 0 bases, with 10 bases lying between them. Germline lookup yields CDR1 ENHRY and CDR2 SYGVKD. CDR3 sequence (DNA): TGTGCCATCAGTGGGATGGGCCGCTCTGGAAACACCATATATTTT. Its translation is CAISGMGRSGNTIYF.

The chain has TRBV30 and TRBJ2-2; tentatively, D is TRBD1 (5 bases). The CDR3 runs 13 residues. The germline V gene has CDR1 GTSNPN and CDR2 SVGIG (reference sequence). V gave up 2 bases and J gave up 7 bases, with 11 bases separating them. CDR3 region: CAWSSGLGGELFF. In DNA form, the CDR3 reads TGTGCCTGGAGTTCAGGGTTGGGCGGGGAGCTGTTTTTT.

This chain links TRBV7-2 with TRBJ2-2; TRBD2 agrees at 13 bases. The CDR3 is made up of 16 amino acids. Germline CDR1 is SGHTA and CDR2 is FQGNSA. V lost 5 bases to trimming and J lost 7 bases; unmatched junction nucleotides: 7. CDR3 residues: CASSPRLAGGGGELFF. Here the CDR3 DNA reads TGTGCCAGCAGCCCCCGACTAGCGGGGGGCGGCGGGGAGCTGTTTTTT.

V and J are TRBV18 and TRBJ1-4, with D uncertain. V was trimmed by 4 bases and J by 0 bases, leaving 12 bases between them. CDR1 is KGHSH and CDR2 is LQKENI in the germline V gene. The CDR3 is made up of 16 amino acids. CDR3 coding DNA: TGTGCCAGCTCACTCTCAAACAGTGCAACTAATGAAAAACTGTTTTTT. As protein: CASSLSNSATNEKLFF.

This chain uses TRBV6-1 with TRBJ1-2, with a tentative D call TRBD1 (6 bases). The CDR3 has 15 amino acids. Looked up from germline, CDR1 is MNHNS and CDR2 is SASEGT. The V end was cut by 3 bases, the J end by 2 bases, with 13 bases between. The CDR3, as DNA: TGTGCCAGCAGTGACGGGGGGACAATCAACTATGGCTACACCTTC. It is translated as CASSDGGTINYGYTF.

The chain joins TRBV7-9 to TRBJ1-5; D not certain. Trimming removed 1 base at V and 4 bases at J, with 11 bases between. The length of the CDR3 is 15 residues. The germline V gene encodes CDR1 SEHNR and CDR2 FQNEAQ (reference sequence). CDR3 sequence reads: CASSLEFEGNQPQHF. The DNA of the CDR3 is TGTGCCAGCAGCTTAGAGTTTGAGGGAAATCAGCCCCAGCATTTT.

There are a few counts of this clone. The rearrangement joins TRBV5-1 to TRBJ2-5; 16 bases agree with TRBD2. The J segment lost 5 bases and the V segment lost 0 bases, leaving 13 bases of the junction unmatched. CDR1 and CDR2 (germline): SGHRS, YFSETQ. The CDR3 extends over 20 amino acids. DNA of the CDR3: TGCGCCAGCAGCTTGGCCCCGGGACTAGCGGGGGGGCCTCAGGAGGAGACCCAGTACTTC. Translation gives CASSLAPGLAGGPQEETQYF. Full variable domain (rest looked up from reference TRBV5-1 and TRBJ2-5): KAGVTQTPRYLIKTRGQQVTLSCSPISGHRSVSWYQQTPGQGLQFLFEYFSETQRNKGNFPGRFSGRQFSNSRSEMNVSTLELGDSALYLCASSLAPGLAGGPQEETQYFGPGTRLLVL.

V gene TRBV7-3 combines with J gene TRBJ2-1; perhaps TRBD2 as D (6 bases). This CDR3 is 14 amino acids long. V was pared by 5 bases and J by 5 bases, with 13 bases between. Germline assignment: CDR1 SGHTA and CDR2 FQGTGA. As DNA, the CDR3 is TGTGCCAGCAGCGGACCCGGGACTGACAATGAGCAGTTCTTC. This sequence encodes CASSGPGTDNEQFF.

The V call is TRBV27, the J call TRBJ2-3, with 9 bases that match TRBD2. CDR1 MNHEY and CDR2 SMNVEV come from the germline V gene (reference sequence). CDR3 length equals 15 residues. V shed 3 bases and J 4 bases; nucleotides not matched to a gene: 5. In DNA form, the CDR3 reads TGTGCCAGCAGTTTTCGCGGGGGGGCCCCAGATACGCAGTATTTT. It codes for CASSFRGGAPDTQYF.

The chain links TRBV6-1 to TRBJ1-3; the match to TRBD1 covers 7 bases. The junction had 7 bases not matched to a gene; V was cut back by 5 bases and J by 3 bases. CDR1 MNHNS and CDR2 SASEGT come from the germline V gene. The CDR3 length is 15 residues. The CDR3 sequence: CASSRQGGYGNTIYF. The CDR3 DNA reads as TGTGCCAGCAGTCGACAGGGCGGGTATGGAAACACCATATATTTT.

The V and J genes are TRBV19 and TRBJ2-1, with 10 bases lining up with TRBD2. The CDR3 length is 15 residues. V lost 7 bases, J lost 7 bases, and 10 bases stayed unmatched. The germline V gene has CDR1 LNHDA and CDR2 SQIVND (reference sequence). CDR3 loop: CASNPVPAGGNEQFF. In nucleotides, the CDR3 is TGTGCCAGTAATCCGGTTCCAGCGGGGGGGAATGAGCAGTTCTTC.